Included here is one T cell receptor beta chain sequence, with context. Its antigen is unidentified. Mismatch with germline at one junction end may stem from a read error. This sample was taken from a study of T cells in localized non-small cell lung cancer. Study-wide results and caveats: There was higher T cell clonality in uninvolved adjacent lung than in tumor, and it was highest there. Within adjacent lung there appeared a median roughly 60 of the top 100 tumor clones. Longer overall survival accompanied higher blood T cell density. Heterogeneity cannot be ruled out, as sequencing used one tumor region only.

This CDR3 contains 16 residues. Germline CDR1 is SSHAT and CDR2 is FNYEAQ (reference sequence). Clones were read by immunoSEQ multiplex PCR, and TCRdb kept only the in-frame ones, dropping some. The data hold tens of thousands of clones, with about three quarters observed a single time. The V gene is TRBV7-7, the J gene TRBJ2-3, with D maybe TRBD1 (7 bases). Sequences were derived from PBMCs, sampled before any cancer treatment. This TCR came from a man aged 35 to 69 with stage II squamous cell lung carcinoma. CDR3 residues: CASSPGGTDSTDTQYF. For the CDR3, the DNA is TGTGCTAGCAGCCCCGGCGGGACAGATAGCACAGATACGCAGTATTTT.